The source of this TCR beta chain is a study of T cell clonality in common variable immunodeficiency. This clone occurred many times. Its target is unknown. The DNA ends 3 residues before the CDR3 does, and the rest of the CDR3 is filled in from the germline J gene. Study observations and caveats: Fewer deletions and N-nucleotide insertions were reportedly seen in common variable immunodeficiency TCR beta sequences.

The data were produced by immunoSEQ multiplex PCR, yet TCRdb's version contains in-frame clones alone and is incomplete. Listed for the sample are approximately 30,000 clones, none seen a single time. The CDR3 runs to 14 residues. Germline CDR1 and CDR2: SGHTA and FQGTGA. V gave up 5 bases and J gave up 6 bases; unmatched junction bases: 7. The rearrangement links TRBV7-3 to TRBJ1-2; TRBD1 aligns across 9 bases. This receptor was identified in a person aged 18 to 75 in good health. The sequenced material came from peripheral blood mononuclear cells. CDR3 protein: CASSAGQGSDGYTF. The CDR3 DNA, read in part, is TGTGCCAGCAGCGCGGGACAGGGATCGGATGGC.